These T cell receptor beta chains were read from a single sample in a study of blood T cell repertoires in COVID-19. Data came from immunoSEQ multiplex PCR; TCRdb stores just in-frame clones and leaves some out. The data contain about 65,000 clones, over 85% of them singletons. What was sequenced was peripheral blood. These receptors originate from a man in his 70s with active COVID-19. The CDR3 runs from the conserved cysteine through the conserved F or W. Fields, in order: CDR3 DNA, CDR3 protein, D gene, V gene, J gene, clone size. The D gene is left open where the match is weak. Where a row states a size, it is once, few, many or the class of an expanded clone; other rows omit it.

TGTGCCAGCAGCCGACGGACAGGGGGTGAGGTTCAGCCCCAGCATTTT	CASSRRTGGEVQPQHF	TRBD1	TRBV2	TRBJ1-5	.
TGTGCCAGCAGATTAAAGGGAGGAGGCTATGGCTACACCTTC	CASRLKGGGYGYTF	.	TRBV7-2	TRBJ1-2	few
TGTGCCAGCAGCTTAGGTGCCAGAGGCGAGCAGTACTTC	CASSLGARGEQYF	.	TRBV7-2	TRBJ2-7	.
TGTGCCAGCACCGAATCCTCAGGGCTACAGGTTTTT	CASTESSGLQVF	.	TRBV6-5	TRBJ1-5	.
TGCGCCAGCAGCTTGGCCGTAGGACAGGGGTTCTATGAGCAGTTCTTC	CASSLAVGQGFYEQFF	TRBD1	TRBV5-1	TRBJ2-1	.
TGTGCCAGCAGTCTCAGGGTTCTTCAGCCCCAGCATTTT	CASSLRVLQPQHF	.	TRBV27	TRBJ1-5	.
TGTGCCAGCAGCCAGTTTCAGGGGATTCCCTCCTACGAGCAGTACTTC	CASSQFQGIPSYEQYF	.	TRBV14	TRBJ2-7	.
TGTGCCAGCAGTTTAACGGCAGGAGGAAAACTGTTTTTT	CASSLTAGGKLFF	.	TRBV27	TRBJ1-4	.
TGTGCCATCAGTGAAGGGACTAACACCGGGGAGCTGTTTTTT	CAISEGTNTGELFF	.	TRBV10-3	TRBJ2-2	.
TGTGCCAGCAGCTTGGTGGCTAGCGGGGGGTGGGCCCAGTACTTC	CASSLVASGGWAQYF	TRBD2	TRBV5-6	TRBJ2-5	.
TGCGCCAGCAGCTTGGGGGCAGTCGGGGAGCTGTTTTTT	CASSLGAVGELFF	.	TRBV5-1	TRBJ2-2	.
TGTGCCAGCAGCCATTCTGGACTAGCGGACGGGGAGCTGTTTTTT	CASSHSGLADGELFF	TRBD2	TRBV3-1/TRBV3-2	TRBJ2-2	.
TGTGCCAGCAGCTTAACACCGCAGGGGGAAGAGACCCAGTACTTC	CASSLTPQGEETQYF	TRBD1	TRBV7-2	TRBJ2-5	.
TGTGCCAGCGACCGGGACAGTTATTCACCCCTCCACTTT	CASDRDSYSPLHF	TRBD1	TRBV6-5	TRBJ1-6	few
TGTGCCAGCAGCCAACCGGACAGGAACTATGGCTACACCTTC	CASSQPDRNYGYTF	TRBD1	TRBV6-6	TRBJ1-2	.
TGCGCCAGCAGCTTGAACGGGGAGGGCTTGAATGGCTACACCTTC	CASSLNGEGLNGYTF	.	TRBV5-1	TRBJ1-2	.
TGTGCAAGTCGCCGTCGGGAACAGGGGAGCACAGATACGCAGTATTTT	CASRRREQGSTDTQYF	.	TRBV12-2	TRBJ2-3	.
TGTGCCAGTAGGCAGGGGCATACTGAAGCTTTCTTT	CASRQGHTEAFF	.	TRBV19	TRBJ1-1	.
TGTGCCAGCAGACCAGGGTTTGACAATGAGCAGTTCTTC	CASRPGFDNEQFF	.	TRBV28	TRBJ2-1	.
TGTGCCAGCAGCTCGACCACTAGCGGGGGGACCGGGGAGCTGTTTTTT	CASSSTTSGGTGELFF	TRBD2	TRBV5-6	TRBJ2-2	.
TGTGCCAGCAGCTCACGACTAGCGGGGGGCTACCTTGAGCAGTTCTTC	CASSSRLAGGYLEQFF	TRBD2	TRBV11-1	TRBJ2-1	.
TGTGCCAGCAGCCACCTAGGACAGGGTAGGGCTGAAGCTTTCTTT	CASSHLGQGRAEAFF	TRBD1	TRBV3-1/TRBV3-2	TRBJ1-1	few
TGTGCCAGCAGAACTAGCGGGGGGACCAAGGAGCAGTTCTTC	CASRTSGGTKEQFF	TRBD2	TRBV2	TRBJ2-1	.
TGTGCCAGTAGTATAGATGGGGGGGCTCATCAGCCCCAGCATTTT	CASSIDGGAHQPQHF	.	TRBV19	TRBJ1-5	.
TGTGCCAGCTCACAAACGGGGGAGACCCAGTACTTC	CASSQTGETQYF	.	TRBV18	TRBJ2-5	.
TGTGCCAGCAGCCCCACGATGGGGCCAGATACGCAGTATTTT	CASSPTMGPDTQYF	.	TRBV9	TRBJ2-3	.
TGTGCCAGCAGCTTACCCCCTGGCGGGGGACCCACCGGGGAGCTGTTTTTT	CASSLPPGGGPTGELFF	TRBD2	TRBV7-7	TRBJ2-2	.
TGTGCCAGCAGTGAAGCGACAGGGCATAGCAATCAGCCCCAGCATTTT	CASSEATGHSNQPQHF	TRBD1	TRBV2	TRBJ1-5	.
TGTGCCAGCAGCTTACCGGCGGGGGCTGAAGCTTTCTTT	CASSLPAGAEAFF	.	TRBV7-9	TRBJ1-1	.
TGTGCCAGCAGCCTGCGGACAGGGAGGTTTGCCGGGGAGCTGTTTTTT	CASSLRTGRFAGELFF	TRBD1	TRBV16	TRBJ2-2	.
TGCGCCAGCAGCCAAGTAATGGGACTACCTACGCAGTATTTT	CASSQVMGLPTQYF	TRBD2	TRBV4-3	TRBJ2-3	.
TGTGCCAGCTCACCACCACCGGGACAGAAAGAGACCCAGTACTTC	CASSPPPGQKETQYF	TRBD1	TRBV18	TRBJ2-5	.
TGTGCCAGTAGTCCTTCCGGGACAGGGGGCTACGAGCAGTACTTC	CASSPSGTGGYEQYF	TRBD1	TRBV19	TRBJ2-7	.
TGTGCCAGCAGTTTATCGGCAGGGATCGCTGAGCAGTTCTTC	CASSLSAGIAEQFF	.	TRBV27	TRBJ2-1	.
TGCGCCAGCAGCCAGGAGCGGGGGGGCTGGTTGAATGAGCAGTTCTTC	CASSQERGGWLNEQFF	TRBD2	TRBV5-1	TRBJ2-1	.
TGTGCCACCTCGGAGAGGGAGCGGGGGGGCTACAATGAGCAGTTCTTC	CATSERERGGYNEQFF	TRBD2	TRBV2	TRBJ2-1	.
TGTGCCAGCAGTTTGGAGATTCTGTCCACCGGGGAGCTGTTTTTT	CASSLEILSTGELFF	.	TRBV28	TRBJ2-2	.
TGTGCCAGCAGCCCCGGGGGGGCCGCAGATACGCAGTATTTT	CASSPGGAADTQYF	TRBD2	TRBV7-9	TRBJ2-3	.
TGTGCCATCAGTTTAACAGGGGACGAGCAGTACTTC	CAISLTGDEQYF	TRBD1	TRBV10-3	TRBJ2-7	.
TGCGCCAGCAGGCCTAGCGGGGGGGCGGGTCAAGAGACCCAGTACTTC	CASRPSGGAGQETQYF	TRBD2	TRBV5-1	TRBJ2-5	once
TGTGCCAGCAGCCCCCATAGCGGGGGGGCCGCGGAGACCCAGTACTTC	CASSPHSGGAAETQYF	TRBD2	TRBV7-9	TRBJ2-5	.
TGTGCCAGCGGATCGGTCGACAGCTACAATGAGCAGTTCTTC	CASGSVDSYNEQFF	.	TRBV3-1/TRBV3-2	TRBJ2-1	.
TGTGCCAGCAGCTTCGGACAGGGTGGGGGAAATGAAAAACTGTTTTTT	CASSFGQGGGNEKLFF	TRBD1	TRBV7-9	TRBJ1-4	.
TGTGCCAGCAGAAGACAGGGGGCGAATGGCTACACCTTC	CASRRQGANGYTF	TRBD1	TRBV6-5	TRBJ1-2	.
TGTGCCATCACGGGGGACTCTGGAAACACCATATATTTT	CAITGDSGNTIYF	.	TRBV10-3	TRBJ1-3	few
TGTGCCATCAGTGAGGCCCAGGGGCGCACAGATACGCAGTATTTT	CAISEAQGRTDTQYF	.	TRBV10-3	TRBJ2-3	.
TGTGCCAGCGGGACAGGGATGGCCGGGGAGCTGTTTTTT	CASGTGMAGELFF	TRBD1	TRBV19	TRBJ2-2	.
TGTGCCAGCAGCCCCCAGGGCACTAATGAAAAACTGTTTTTT	CASSPQGTNEKLFF	.	TRBV7-2	TRBJ1-4	.
TGTGCCAGCAGCTTTGGAAGGGGAATCGATGGCTACACCTTC	CASSFGRGIDGYTF	.	TRBV5-6	TRBJ1-2	.
TGTGCCAGCAGTTTCCGGGACAGCTATGGCTACACCTTC	CASSFRDSYGYTF	TRBD1	TRBV27	TRBJ1-2	.
TGTGCCAGCAGCTGGAAGACAGGGTATACCGGGGAGCTGTTTTTT	CASSWKTGYTGELFF	TRBD1	TRBV5-6	TRBJ2-2	.
TGCGCCAGCAGCCAGCGCGGGATATCGAACACTGAAGCTTTCTTT	CASSQRGISNTEAFF	.	TRBV4-3	TRBJ1-1	.
TGTGCCAGCAGTGAAATCTTTCGGCAGGTCTGGACCTACAATGAGCAGTTCTTC	CASSEIFRQVWTYNEQFF	.	TRBV6-1	TRBJ2-1	.
TGCAGCGTTGTTGGACAGGGAGGAGTGAACACTGAAGCTTTCTTT	CSVVGQGGVNTEAFF	TRBD1	TRBV29-1	TRBJ1-1	.
TGTGCCAGCAGCTTAGGGCAGGGGATGGGTGAAAAACTGTTTTTT	CASSLGQGMGEKLFF	.	TRBV7-8	TRBJ1-4	.